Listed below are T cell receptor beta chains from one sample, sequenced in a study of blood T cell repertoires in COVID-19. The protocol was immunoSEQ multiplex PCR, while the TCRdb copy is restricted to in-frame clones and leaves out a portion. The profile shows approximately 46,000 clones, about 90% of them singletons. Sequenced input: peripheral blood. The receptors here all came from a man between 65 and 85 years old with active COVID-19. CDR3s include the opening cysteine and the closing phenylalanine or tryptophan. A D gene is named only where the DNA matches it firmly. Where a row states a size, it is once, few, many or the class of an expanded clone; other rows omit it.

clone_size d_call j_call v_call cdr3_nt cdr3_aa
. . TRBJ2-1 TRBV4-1 TGCGCCAGCAGCCAGGGCGGGACGTACAATGAGCAGTTCTTC CASSQGGTYNEQFF
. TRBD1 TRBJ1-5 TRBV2 TGTGCCAGCAGTGAAGAGACAGGGGTAAATCAGCCCCAGCATTTT CASSEETGVNQPQHF
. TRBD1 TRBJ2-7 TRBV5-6 TGTGCCAGCAGCAGAGGGACAGCGATAAACGAGCAGTACTTC CASSRGTAINEQYF
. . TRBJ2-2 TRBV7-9 TGTGCCAGCAGCCTTGGTCTAAGGAACACCGGGGAGCTGTTTTTT CASSLGLRNTGELFF
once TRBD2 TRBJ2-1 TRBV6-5 TGTGCCAGCACCCGAGCGGGGGGTTCCAATGAGCAGTTCTTC CASTRAGGSNEQFF
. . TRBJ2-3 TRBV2 TGTGCCAGCTATAAGACTAGCACAGATACGCAGTATTTT CASYKTSTDTQYF
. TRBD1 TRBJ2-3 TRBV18 TGTGCCAGCTCACCAAGGGGGACAGGGGGCCACGTATCCACAGATACGCAGTATTTT CASSPRGTGGHVSTDTQYF
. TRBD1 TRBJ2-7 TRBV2 TGTGCCAGCAGTAAGACAGGGGCCTACGAGCAGTACTTC CASSKTGAYEQYF
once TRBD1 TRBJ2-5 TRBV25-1 TGTGCCAGCAGTGAATTAACAGGGGGAGAGACCCAGTACTTC CASSELTGGETQYF
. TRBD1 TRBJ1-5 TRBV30 TGTGCCTGGAGTGCCCCGACAGGGAATCAGCCCCAGCATTTT CAWSAPTGNQPQHF
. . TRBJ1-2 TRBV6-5 TGTGCCAGCAGCCGCCGAACGGCTAACTATGGCTACACCTTC CASSRRTANYGYTF
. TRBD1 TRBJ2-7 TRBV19 TGTGCCAGTAGTATGGCAGGGGGCGAGCAGTACTTC CASSMAGGEQYF
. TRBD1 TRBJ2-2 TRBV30 TGTGCCTGGAGTGTAGGAGACAGGGGGCACACCGGGGAGCTGTTTTTT CAWSVGDRGHTGELFF
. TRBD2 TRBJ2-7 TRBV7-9 TGTGCCAGCAGCTTAGGAGACAGCGGGGGCCCCACGGAGCAGTACTTC CASSLGDSGGPTEQYF
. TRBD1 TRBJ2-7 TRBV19 TGTGCCAGTAGTGAGAGGGGGACAGTCTCCTACGAGCAGTACTTC CASSERGTVSYEQYF
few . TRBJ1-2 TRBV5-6 TGTGCCAGCAGCTTGGAAACAGGGTTTGCCTATGGCTACACCTTC CASSLETGFAYGYTF
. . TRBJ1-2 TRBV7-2 TGTGCCAGCAGCCCACCGGGCCGAGGGTCGTATGGCTACACCTTC CASSPPGRGSYGYTF
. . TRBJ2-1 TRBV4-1 TGCGCCAGCAGCCAAGTCGCAGGGGCAAACAATGAGCAGTTCTTC CASSQVAGANNEQFF
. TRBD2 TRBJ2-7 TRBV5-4 TGTGCCAGCAGCTCGGGACTAGCGGGGGAGCAGTACTTC CASSSGLAGEQYF
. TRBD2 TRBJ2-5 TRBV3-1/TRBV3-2 TGTGCCAGCAGCCAGCTGAAGCGGGGGGGCGTAGAGACCCAGTACTTC CASSQLKRGGVETQYF
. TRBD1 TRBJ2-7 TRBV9 TGTGCCAGCAGCGTCGATGGGGCAAGTAGGACAGGGAACTCCTACGAGCAGTACTTC CASSVDGASRTGNSYEQYF
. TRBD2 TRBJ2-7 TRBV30 TGTGCCTGGGCTATGACTAGCGGGGGCGAGCAGTACTTC CAWAMTSGGEQYF
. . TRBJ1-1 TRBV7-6 TGTGCCAGCAGCTTAGGAGTGAGCAACACTGAAGCTTTCTTT CASSLGVSNTEAFF
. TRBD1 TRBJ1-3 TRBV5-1 TGCGCCAGCAGCATGGGACAGCTTACTGGAAACACCATATATTTT CASSMGQLTGNTIYF
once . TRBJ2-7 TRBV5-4 TGTGCCAGCAGCTTCGGGTCATCCTACGAGCAGTACTTC CASSFGSSYEQYF
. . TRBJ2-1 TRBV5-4 TGTGCCAGCACCCGGTTCAATGAGCAGTTCTTC CASTRFNEQFF
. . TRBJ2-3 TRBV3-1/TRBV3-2 TGTGCCAGCAGCCTACTCGGGGGGCCAGATACGCAGTATTTT CASSLLGGPDTQYF
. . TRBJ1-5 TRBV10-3 TGTGCCATCAGTGAGGGACAGACCGGTGATCAGCCCCAGCATTTT CAISEGQTGDQPQHF
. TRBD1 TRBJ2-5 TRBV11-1 TGTGCCAGCAGCTTAGCGCGGACAGGTCAAGAGACCCAGTACTTC CASSLARTGQETQYF
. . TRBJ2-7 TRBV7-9 TGTGCCAGCAGCTTAGGGTTACAGGAGCCCTACGAGCAGTACTTC CASSLGLQEPYEQYF
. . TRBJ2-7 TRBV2 TGTGCCAGCACCCAAACCAATGTAGCGAGGGAGCAGTACTTC CASTQTNVAREQYF
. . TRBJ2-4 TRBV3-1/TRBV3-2 TGTGCCAGCAGCCAAGCTCTAGCCAAAAACATTCAGTACTTC CASSQALAKNIQYF